What follows describes a single TCR beta chain. No antigen is known for it. Primers included in the PCR were 60 Vbeta and 13 Jbeta primers. Sequencing used immunoSEQ multiplex PCR; TCRdb keeps in-frame clones, though not all of them. This table has 150,000 to 180,000 clones, 80% appearing once. This specimen comes from a study of cytomegalovirus exposure and HLA in healthy donors. Regarding the study as a whole: For TCR beta chains, V- and J-gene trimming was later linked to a missense DCLRE1C variant.

Trimming took 2 bases from V and 9 from J, leaving 8 bases between them. Germline CDR1 reads SGHAT; CDR2 reads FQNNGV. CDR3 size: 12 residues. The chain uses TRBV11-2 and TRBJ2-1; D uncertain. The receptor was isolated from a man aged 30 to 45 in good health and CMV-seropositive. Sequenced: PBMCs. DNA for the CDR3: TGTGCCAGCAGCTTACTAGGTCTTGAGCAGTTCTTC. Its protein is CASSLLGLEQFF. The full variable domain, completed using reference TRBV11-2 and TRBJ2-1, is EAGVAQSPRYKIIEKRQSVAFWCNPISGHATLYWYQQILGQGPKLLIQFQNNGVVDDSQLPKDRFSAERLKGVDSTLKIQPAKLEDSAVYLCASSLLGLEQFFGPGTRLTVL.